This TCR beta chain was identified in a study of blood T cell repertoires in COVID-19. Sequenced by immunoSEQ multiplex PCR; TCRdb stores in-frame clones only, minus some. The sample lists roughly 75,000 clones, roughly 85% seen once, with 8.5% to 10% in the top ten. The CDR3 has 16 amino acids. Germline V lookup: CDR1 LNHDA, CDR2 SQIVND (reference sequence). The V end lost 9 bases, the J end lost 0 bases, and 18 bases lay between the germline ends. Recruited during active infection, patients (from Seattle) were subsequently followed longitudinally. Sequenced: peripheral blood. The TCR was taken from a man aged 50 or older with COVID-19, enrolled during active disease. V usage is TRBV19 and J usage is TRBJ1-5, with D maybe TRBD1 (6 bases). CDR3 region: CARGPRDNNSNQPQHF. DNA of the CDR3: TGTGCCAGGGGACCCCGGGACAACAATAGCAATCAGCCCCAGCATTTT.